This is a list of T cell receptor beta chains from one sample in a study of blood T cell repertoires in COVID-19. The assay was immunoSEQ multiplex PCR, and TCRdb's table has in-frame clones only and misses some. The sample has around 280,000 clones; over 80% are singletons. The specimen was peripheral blood. The receptors were gathered from a woman aged 45-65 years with active or convalescent COVID-19. CDR3s include the opening cysteine and the closing phenylalanine or tryptophan. The D gene is left open where the match is weak. Clone size appears in some rows only: once, few, many, or a class for an expanded clone.

TRBV7-9	TRBD2	13	TRBJ2-1	once	CASGTSGSNEQFF	TGTGCCAGCGGGACTAGCGGGAGCAATGAGCAGTTCTTC
TRBV2	TRBD1	14	TRBJ1-2	-	CASRGQGFIDGYTF	TGTGCCAGCAGGGGACAGGGGTTTATCGATGGCTACACCTTC
TRBV6-6	TRBD1	15	TRBJ2-5	-	CASRPGQGNRGTQYF	TGTGCCAGCCGACCAGGACAGGGAAACCGGGGGACCCAGTACTTC
TRBV28	TRBD2	14	TRBJ2-7	-	CASSFGSGTYEQYF	TGTGCCAGCAGTTTCGGTAGCGGGACGTACGAGCAGTACTTC
TRBV5-1	TRBD2	17	TRBJ2-1	-	CASSPGLLAGDGNEQFF	TGCGCCAGCAGCCCGGGACTTCTGGCGGGAGATGGGAATGAGCAGTTCTTC
TRBV30	-	17	TRBJ1-1	-	CAWSVRGGGLMNTEAFF	TGTGCCTGGAGTGTACGGGGTGGAGGGCTTATGAACACTGAAGCTTTCTTT
TRBV9	-	15	TRBJ2-1	once	CASSPRLSSYNEQFF	TGTGCCAGCAGCCCCCGACTGAGCTCCTACAATGAGCAGTTCTTC
TRBV27	-	15	TRBJ1-6	-	CASSIHQGINSPLHF	TGTGCCAGCAGTATCCATCAGGGTATTAATTCACCCCTCCACTTT
TRBV5-5	TRBD1	14	TRBJ2-5	-	CASSSTGVQETQYF	TGTGCCAGCAGCTCAACAGGGGTCCAAGAGACCCAGTACTTC
TRBV6-5	TRBD1	13	TRBJ1-6	-	CASRPWTGRKVHF	TGTGCCAGCAGGCCCTGGACAGGCCGCAAGGTCCACTTT
TRBV28	-	12	TRBJ1-2	few	CASSRAHYGYTF	TGTGCCAGCAGCAGGGCCCACTATGGCTACACCTTC
TRBV7-7	TRBD2	15	TRBJ2-5	-	CASSEGVAGVETQYF	TGTGCTAGCAGCGAGGGGGTAGCGGGAGTAGAGACCCAGTACTTC
TRBV2	TRBD1	14	TRBJ1-1	-	CASPGQGRSGEAFF	TGTGCCAGCCCGGGACAGGGGAGAAGCGGTGAAGCTTTCTTT
TRBV5-1	TRBD1	15	TRBJ1-2	-	CASSPATGLGYGYTF	TGCGCCAGCAGCCCGGCGACAGGGTTGGGCTATGGCTACACCTTC
TRBV10-3	TRBD2	19	TRBJ2-3	-	CAISKKGLAGTTGTDTQYF	TGTGCCATCAGTAAAAAAGGACTAGCGGGGACTACTGGCACAGATACGCAGTATTTT
TRBV5-4	-	12	TRBJ1-2	-	CASSLAGEGYTF	TGTGCCAGCAGCTTGGCAGGGGAGGGCTACACCTTC
TRBV7-3	TRBD2	14	TRBJ2-7	-	CASSLAREGYEQYF	TGTGCCAGCAGCTTAGCCCGGGAGGGCTACGAGCAGTACTTC
TRBV9	-	15	TRBJ1-3	-	CASSSRENSGNTIYF	TGTGCCAGCAGCTCTCGGGAGAACTCCGGAAACACCATATATTTT
TRBV5-6	TRBD1	16	TRBJ1-1	once	CASSQGQTPTNTEAFF	TGTGCCAGCAGCCAGGGACAGACCCCCACGAACACTGAAGCTTTCTTT
TRBV28	-	12	TRBJ2-7	-	CACWGGSYEQYF	TGTGCCTGTTGGGGCGGATCCTACGAGCAGTACTTC
TRBV19	TRBD2	16	TRBJ2-5	-	CASTRTSGRRQETQYF	TGTGCCAGTACCCGGACTAGCGGGAGACGCCAAGAGACCCAGTACTTC
TRBV27	TRBD1	14	TRBJ2-7	-	CASSLTRGRDEQYF	TGTGCCAGCAGTTTAACAAGGGGGCGGGACGAGCAGTACTTC
TRBV5-1	-	14	TRBJ1-1	-	CASSLQPGDTEAFF	TGCGCCAGCAGCTTGCAACCAGGGGACACTGAAGCTTTCTTT
TRBV7-9	-	15	TRBJ1-2	-	CASSLAGLANYGYTF	TGTGCCAGCAGCTTAGCTGGACTAGCTAACTATGGCTACACCTTC
TRBV5-6	-	13	TRBJ1-2	-	CASSLLRVHGYTF	TGTGCCAGCAGCTTGCTCAGGGTCCATGGCTACACCTTC
TRBV15	-	12	TRBJ2-3	-	CATSRDQGKQYF	TGTGCCACCAGCAGAGATCAGGGAAAGCAGTATTTT
TRBV5-1	-	15	TRBJ2-3	-	CASSSGPRAGDTQYF	TGCGCCAGCAGCTCCGGGCCCCGAGCAGGGGATACGCAGTATTTT
TRBV19	TRBD1	16	TRBJ1-6	many	CASSIRLQGRNSPLHF	TGTGCCAGTAGTATTCGATTACAGGGGAGGAATTCACCCCTCCACTTT
TRBV27	TRBD1	14	TRBJ1-4	-	CARTGNPTNEKLFF	TGTGCCCGGACAGGGAACCCAACTAATGAAAAACTGTTTTTT
TRBV5-1	TRBD2	19	TRBJ2-4	few	CASSRGLAGAGAAKNIQYF	TGCGCCAGCAGCCGCGGACTAGCGGGAGCCGGGGCGGCCAAAAACATTCAGTACTTC
TRBV5-4	-	14	TRBJ1-2	-	CASSLPTGSGGYTF	TGTGCCAGCAGCTTGCCGACAGGCTCCGGGGGCTACACCTTC
TRBV28	-	11	TRBJ2-7	-	CASGRLYEQYF	TGTGCCAGCGGCAGGCTCTACGAGCAGTACTTC
TRBV30	-	13	TRBJ1-2	-	CAWAKGVVYGYTF	TGTGCCTGGGCTAAGGGGGTGGTCTATGGCTACACCTTC
TRBV5-4	-	13	TRBJ2-3	once	CASSRRTPDTQYF	TGTGCCAGCAGCCGTAGAACCCCAGATACGCAGTATTTT
TRBV27	-	14	TRBJ1-1	-	CASRGPGVRTEAFF	TGTGCCAGCAGGGGACCAGGGGTGAGGACTGAAGCTTTCTTT
TRBV9	-	16	TRBJ2-1	-	CASSAEGGPNYNEQFF	TGTGCCAGCAGCGCCGAAGGAGGGCCCAACTACAATGAGCAGTTCTTC
TRBV6-5	-	13	TRBJ1-3	-	CASRENSGNTIYF	TGTGCCAGCCGGGAGAACTCTGGAAACACCATATATTTT
TRBV27	TRBD1	13	TRBJ1-6	-	CASKDRFGSPLHF	TGTGCCAGCAAGGACAGGTTCGGGTCACCCCTCCACTTT
TRBV11-2	TRBD2	14	TRBJ2-7	-	CASSLGGGWYEQYF	TGTGCCAGCAGCTTAGGCGGGGGGTGGTACGAGCAGTACTTC
TRBV11-1	-	14	TRBJ2-5	-	CASTLGGVGETQYF	TGTGCCAGCACCCTAGGGGGGGTTGGGGAGACCCAGTACTTC
TRBV5-1	-	14	TRBJ2-3	-	CASSSASFTDTQYF	TGCGCCAGCAGCTCCGCGTCTTTTACAGATACGCAGTATTTT
TRBV6-5	TRBD1	14	TRBJ1-2	-	CASSRTGVGYGYTF	TGTGCCAGCAGCCGTACAGGGGTAGGCTATGGCTACACCTTC
TRBV19	-	14	TRBJ2-3	-	CASSIGGGTDTQYF	TGTGCCAGTAGTATAGGGGGGGGCACAGATACGCAGTATTTT
TRBV2	-	13	TRBJ1-5	-	CASSEGSNQPQHF	TGTGCCAGCAGTGAGGGCAGCAATCAGCCCCAGCATTTT
TRBV19	-	15	TRBJ1-1	-	CASSAGGGGWTEAFF	TGTGCCAGTAGTGCCGGGGGGGGAGGATGGACTGAAGCTTTCTTT
TRBV5-4	TRBD2	15	TRBJ2-1	-	CASSLFTSGAGTQFF	TGTGCCAGCAGCTTATTTACTAGCGGCGCTGGGACCCAGTTCTTC
TRBV6-2/TRBV6-3	-	16	TRBJ1-1	-	CASSPAESRRDTEAFF	TGTGCCAGCAGCCCCGCCGAAAGCAGGAGGGACACTGAAGCTTTCTTT
TRBV18	-	20	TRBJ1-2	once	CASSPRAGQGSYPGGYGYTF	TGTGCCAGCTCACCAAGGGCCGGGCAGGGGAGTTATCCGGGCGGCTATGGCTACACCTTC
TRBV11-3	-	12	TRBJ1-2	-	CASSPGGAVPAF	TGTGCCAGCAGCCCCGGGGGGGCAGTCCCCGCCTTC
TRBV5-1	-	14	TRBJ1-1	-	CASSLNRPDTEAFF	TGCGCCAGCAGCTTGAACAGGCCGGACACTGAAGCTTTCTTT
TRBV7-6	-	17	TRBJ2-2	-	CASSPDSDRTNTGELFF	TGTGCCAGCAGCCCCGACAGCGACCGAACGAACACCGGGGAGCTGTTTTTT
TRBV25-1	-	16	TRBJ2-5	-	CASSEILRGTKETQYF	TGTGCCAGCAGTGAGATCCTGAGGGGGACTAAAGAGACCCAGTACTTC